This entry describes one TCR beta chain. Its binding antigen is unknown. One base away there is no much larger clone; base qualities are not given. The sample belongs to a study of beta chain features in type 1 diabetes (dated by TCRdb to between 2017 and 2018). Looking at the study overall: Patients and healthy donors did not differ in mean age, gender distribution, total cell number or subset yield. In the study, TCRB repertoires of sorted circulating CD4+ T cell subsets from recently diagnosed type 1 diabetes patients were compared with those of matched healthy donors. A total of under 140,000,000 sorted cells were examined across all samples, and the number of cells per subset was strongly correlated with RNA yield. Whereas all 28 donors provided naive and central memory subsets, regulatory and stem cell-like memory subsets were isolated from just 8 patients and roughly 8 healthy donors.

Trimming costs V 4 bases and J 0 bases, and their ends lie 13 bases apart. From the germline V gene, CDR1 is MGHRA and CDR2 is YSYEKL. Counted from cysteine to phenylalanine, this CDR3 has 17 amino acids. Kept here is only the CDR3 DNA, which spans 51 bases and is read in frame from base 1. General study outcomes and caveats: At VDJ recombination sites, type 1 diabetes patients had fewer insertions and more deleted nucleotides, which implies abnormalities in thymic rearrangement. Shorter templates might be favored by PCR, yet because patient and control samples were amplified and corrected together, any such skew would affect both groups equally. Naive, central memory and regulatory TCRB repertoires appeared to be more similar among patients than among healthy donors. Because small numbers of individuals were included in the HLA sub-analyses, any influence of HLA type on TCRB rearrangement was left unresolved. Because cDNA was sequenced instead of genomic DNA, activated cells with high expression could be over-represented, although the groups did not differ in activation or CD3 levels. Type 1 diabetes patients showed a moderate but significant shortening of TCRB CDR3 length in all four CD4+ subsets.

Each donor gave one peripheral blood draw, approximately 110 mL on average, collected into heparinised tubes. Using a panel that included CD45RO, CCR7, CD25, CD127, CD95 and CD27, naive, central memory, regulatory and stem cell-like memory CD4+ T cells were sorted on a BD FACSAria II. Every sorted population had a purity above 98%. Right away, PBMCs were isolated by Lymphoprep density gradient centrifugation and were stained directly, with no culture step. So that batch effects would be minimized, each experiment stained and sorted samples in pairs, pairing one healthy donor with one patient. The entire amount of isolated RNA was reverse transcribed using the High Capacity cDNA Reverse Transcription Kit, so the sequenced TCRB transcripts were expressed ones. Naive, central memory and regulatory T cell samples underwent deep immunoSEQ sequencing, averaging around 4 million total reads per sample. Sorted cells were lysed in RLT buffer, and RNA was extracted using DNase-treated RNeasy Micro or Mini kits according to cell number. To prevent cross-contamination, every cell subset was processed on its own, while patient and healthy donor samples were processed together. The immunoSEQ multiplex PCR was used to amplify TCRB sequences from cDNA, generating 87-bp fragments that spanned the CDR3 region. The amplicons were sequenced using the Illumina HiSeq platform. In the original analysis: Synthetic template baselines were used to correct PCR bias computationally, reads within Hamming distance 2 were collapsed together, and singletons that could not be merged were discarded. Reads were aligned against IMGT to assign V, D and J genes, CDR3 length and insertions or deletions at six rearrangement sites. Within each subset, clonotype counts were normalized to sorted cell number, and only after that were true diversity and Gini coefficients computed with the tcR R package. The overlap coefficient, calculated on TCRB nucleotide sequences, was used to measure repertoire sharing. As a proxy for the pre-selection repertoire, out-of-frame TCRB sequences from naive cells were analyzed. As stored in TCRdb, this immuneACCESS dataset retains in-frame rearrangements with V and J assigned. A fraction of the clones does not appear; measured against another copy, unresolved V genes explain less than half of the discrepancy, and the remainder lacks a known reason. V, J and clone size were drawn from that table, and D and trimming were deduced from the DNA. The sample table shows about 640,000 clones, and 9.5% to 15% are seen once. Jointly, the top ten make up around 0.12% of the sample.

The source is a man under 40 with type 1 diabetes. Rearrangement joined TRBV4-1 to TRBJ2-6, and TRBD2 may be the D gene, going by 5 matching bases. The sequencing sample was made of naive CD4+ T cells from blood. This specimen's cell subset or site label, interpreted: true naive CD4+ T cells. The nucleotide sequence reads as follows: TGCGCCAGCAGCCTGAGCGTGGGGAGCTCTGGGGCCAACGTCCTGACTTTC. This sequence encodes CASSLSVGSSGANVLTF.